The next 5 T cell receptor beta chains were all read from a single sample in a study of T-cell memory formation after mild COVID-19. TCRdb used MiXCR to reprocess the 5' RACE reads, holding one entry per CDR3 protein. The sample carries around 250,000 distinct CDR3 sequences, around 15% recorded once. Source material: PBMCs or a T cell subset sorted from them (not recorded which). The receptors originated from a man younger than 30 who had mild COVID-19 (a few samples of this study predate the infection). Cell type and time point are not known.

This clonotype was found a few times. The chain's CDR3 is CASSQDSAYPVRKLFF. DNA of the CDR3: TGCGCCAGCAGCCAAGATTCGGCTTATCCGGTGCGGAAACTGTTTTTT. The chain employs TRBV4-3 and TRBJ1-4; D is unresolved. Trimming took off 0 bases at V and 11 bases at J, with 19 bases between the two ends. CDR3 size: 16 residues. CDR1 and CDR2 from the germline V gene are LGHNA and YSLEER.

In this sample, this clonotype turned up many times. The chain links TRBV15 to TRBJ1-1; D uncertain. With 0 bases removed from V and 5 bases from J, the gap between germline ends came to 13 bases. The germline V gene encodes CDR1 LNHNV and CDR2 YYDKDF (reference sequence). The CDR3 covers 15 residues. The CDR3 sequence is CATSRDLRLGTEAFF. In nucleotides, the CDR3 is TGTGCCACCAGCAGAGATTTACGATTGGGGACTGAAGCTTTCTTT.

This clonotype was seen more than once but under ten times. The chain links TRBV7-2 to TRBJ2-1; TRBD1 agrees at 8 bases. The CDR3 sequence is 14 residues long. Germline CDR1 is SGHTA and CDR2 is FQGNSA. Trimming at V came to 5 bases and at J to 4 bases, leaving 4 bases not matched to a gene. The CDR3 coding sequence is TGTGCCAGCAGCCCCCGGGACAGGTACAATGAGCAGTTCTTC. Protein product: CASSPRDRYNEQFF.

This clonotype was detected a few times. The gene calls are TRBV20-1 and TRBJ1-2; D ambiguous. The CDR3 spans 12 residues. Germline CDR1 and CDR2: DFQATT and SNEGSKA (reference sequence). Trimming cost V 6 bases and J 6 bases, with 14 bases left between them. CDR3 region: CSAYIRLDGYTF. Here the CDR3 DNA reads TGCAGTGCATACATCCGATTAGATGGCTACACCTTC.

This clonotype showed up just a few times. J is TRBJ2-6 and V is TRBV28, with 8 bases fitting TRBD1. This CDR3 comprises 17 residues. Losses at the gene ends were 6 bases for V and 0 bases for J; bases not matched to a gene: 7. CDR1 and CDR2 from the germline V gene are MDHEN and SYDVKM. Written as DNA, the CDR3 is TGTGCCAGCAGGTCCGGACAGGGATTCTCTGGGGCCAACGTCCTGACTTTC. As protein: CASRSGQGFSGANVLTF.